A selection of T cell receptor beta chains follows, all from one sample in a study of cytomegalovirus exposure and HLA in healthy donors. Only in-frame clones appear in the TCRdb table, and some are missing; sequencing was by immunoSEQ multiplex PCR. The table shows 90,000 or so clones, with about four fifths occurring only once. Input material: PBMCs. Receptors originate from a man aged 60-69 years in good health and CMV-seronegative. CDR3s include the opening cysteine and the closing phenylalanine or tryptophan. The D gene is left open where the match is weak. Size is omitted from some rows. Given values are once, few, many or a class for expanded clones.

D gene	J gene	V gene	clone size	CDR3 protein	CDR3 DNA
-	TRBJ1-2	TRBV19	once	CASSIVPGHGYTF	TGTGCCAGTAGTATCGTACCGGGTCATGGCTACACCTTC
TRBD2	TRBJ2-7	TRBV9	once	CASSPKGGGIYEQYF	TGTGCCAGCAGCCCGAAGGGCGGGGGGATCTACGAGCAGTACTTC
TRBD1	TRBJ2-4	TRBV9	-	CASSVDSTGDIQYF	TGTGCCAGCAGCGTGGACTCGACAGGGGACATTCAGTACTTC
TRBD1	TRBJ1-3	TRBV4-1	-	CASSQPTRGPGNTIYF	TGCGCCAGCAGCCAACCCACCAGGGGGCCAGGAAACACCATATATTTT
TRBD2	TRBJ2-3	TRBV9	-	CASNHPLERGPRATQYF	TGTGCCAGCAACCATCCGTTGGAGCGGGGACCTCGGGCTACGCAGTATTTT
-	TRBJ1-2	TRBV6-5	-	CASRIRGGLYGYTF	TGTGCCAGCAGAATCCGGGGGGGGCTCTATGGCTACACCTTC
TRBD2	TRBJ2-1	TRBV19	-	CASSETSGGLNEQFF	TGTGCCAGTAGTGAGACTAGCGGGGGTCTCAATGAGCAGTTCTTC
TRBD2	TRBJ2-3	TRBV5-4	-	CASSATSGGTDTQYF	TGTGCCAGCAGCGCCACTAGCGGGGGGACGGATACGCAGTATTTT
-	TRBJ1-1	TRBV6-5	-	CASSRDYEAFF	TGTGCCAGCAGCCGGGACTACGAAGCTTTCTTT
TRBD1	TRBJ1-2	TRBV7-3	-	CASSYEPGQGYGYTF	TGTGCCAGCAGCTACGAACCGGGACAGGGCTATGGCTACACCTTC
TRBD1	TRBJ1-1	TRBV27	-	CASSWSTGVNTEAFF	TGTGCCAGCAGCTGGAGCACAGGGGTAAACACTGAAGCTTTCTTT
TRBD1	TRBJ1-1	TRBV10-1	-	CASSKDRAGMNTEAFF	TGCGCCAGCAGTAAAGACAGGGCCGGGATGAACACTGAAGCTTTCTTT
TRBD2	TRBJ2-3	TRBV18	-	CASSPPSSGGFTDTQYF	TGTGCCAGCTCACCACCATCTAGCGGGGGGTTCACAGATACGCAGTATTTT
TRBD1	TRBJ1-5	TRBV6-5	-	CASSYLRDSNQPQHF	TGTGCCAGCAGTTACCTCCGGGACAGTAATCAGCCCCAGCATTTT
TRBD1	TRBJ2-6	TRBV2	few	CASGTGSPVLTF	TGTGCCAGCGGGACAGGCTCCCCCGTCCTGACTTTC
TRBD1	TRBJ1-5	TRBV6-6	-	CASSPGGRQPQHF	TGTGCCAGCAGCCCAGGGGGCAGGCAGCCCCAGCATTTT
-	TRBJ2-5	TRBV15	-	CATSRTTGQGRTSSETQYF	TGTGCCACCAGCCGAACCACGGGACAGGGTAGGACTAGCTCTGAGACCCAGTACTTC
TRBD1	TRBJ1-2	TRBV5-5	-	CASSPGGERQGALVGYTF	TGTGCCAGCAGCCCCGGAGGTGAGAGGCAGGGGGCACTGGTCGGCTACACCTTC
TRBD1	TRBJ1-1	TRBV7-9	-	CSSTPGNRGRVTEAFF	TGTTCCAGCACCCCTGGCAACAGGGGGCGCGTCACTGAAGCTTTCTTT
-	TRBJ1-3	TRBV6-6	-	CASTPAGRNSGNTIYF	TGTGCCAGCACCCCAGCGGGCAGGAACTCTGGAAACACCATATATTTT
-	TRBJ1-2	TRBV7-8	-	CASSTPGLQFYGYTF	TGTGCCAGCAGCACGCCGGGACTCCAGTTCTATGGCTACACCTTC
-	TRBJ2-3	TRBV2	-	CASSQTTGDTQYF	TGTGCCAGCAGCCAAACGACGGGAGATACGCAGTATTTT
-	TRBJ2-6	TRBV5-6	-	CASSSGTPSGANVLTF	TGTGCCAGCAGCTCCGGGACACCTTCTGGGGCCAACGTCCTGACTTTC
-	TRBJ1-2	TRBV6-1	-	CASQGSYGYTF	TGTGCCAGTCAGGGATCCTATGGCTACACCTTC
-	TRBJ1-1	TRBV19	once	CASSQGGDTEAFF	TGTGCCAGTTCACAGGGTGGGGACACTGAAGCTTTCTTT
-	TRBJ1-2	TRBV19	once	CASSIDYAGNGYTF	TGTGCCAGTAGTATAGATTATGCAGGGAATGGCTACACCTTC
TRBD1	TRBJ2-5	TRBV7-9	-	CASSFGRVGTGPKEAQYF	TGTGCCAGCAGCTTCGGTCGGGTTGGGACAGGGCCCAAAGAGGCCCAGTACTTC
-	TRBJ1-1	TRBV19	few	CASSIRGGEAFF	TGTGCCAGTAGTATACGCGGTGGTGAAGCTTTCTTT
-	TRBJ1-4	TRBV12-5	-	CASGLSPTTTTNEKLFF	TGTGCTAGTGGTTTGTCGCCCACCACTACAACTAATGAAAAACTGTTTTTT
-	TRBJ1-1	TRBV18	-	CASSPVRTAVNTEAFF	TGTGCCAGCTCACCAGTTAGGACAGCCGTGAACACTGAAGCTTTCTTT
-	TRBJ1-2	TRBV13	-	CASSLDIYGYTF	TGTGCCAGCAGCTTAGATATCTATGGCTACACCTTC
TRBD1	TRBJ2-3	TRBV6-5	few	CASTLDRETDTQYF	TGTGCCAGCACACTGGACAGGGAGACAGATACGCAGTATTTT
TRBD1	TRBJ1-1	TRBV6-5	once	CASSLGQASGAFF	TGTGCCAGCAGCCTAGGACAGGCTTCGGGCGCTTTCTTT
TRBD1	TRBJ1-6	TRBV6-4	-	CASSDTFSQGGNNSPLHF	TGTGCCAGCAGTGACACATTCTCCCAGGGGGGAAATAATTCACCCCTCCACTTT
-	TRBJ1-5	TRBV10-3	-	CAISAGQAINQPQHF	TGTGCCATCAGTGCAGGTCAGGCTATCAATCAGCCCCAGCATTTT
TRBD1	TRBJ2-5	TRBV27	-	CASSYHRGMGQETQYF	TGTGCCAGCAGTTACCACAGGGGTATGGGACAAGAGACCCAGTACTTC
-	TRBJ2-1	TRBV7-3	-	CASSPGRIPGNEQFF	TGTGCCAGCAGCCCAGGGCGGATTCCGGGCAATGAGCAGTTCTTC
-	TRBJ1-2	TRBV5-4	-	CASSPTRGVEANYGYTF	TGTGCCAGCAGCCCCACCCGGGGGGTCGAAGCTAACTATGGCTACACCTTC
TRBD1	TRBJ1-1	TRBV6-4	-	CASSGPGQGPPRRNTEAFF	TGTGCCAGCAGTGGACCGGGACAGGGCCCGCCAAGGCGGAACACTGAAGCTTTCTTT
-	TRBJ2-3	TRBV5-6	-	CASSPPGGSDTQYF	TGTGCCAGCAGCCCGCCGGGGGGCTCAGATACGCAGTATTTT
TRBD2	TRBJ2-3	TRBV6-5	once	CASRRRLASTDTQYF	TGTGCCAGCAGACGTAGACTAGCAAGCACAGATACGCAGTATTTT
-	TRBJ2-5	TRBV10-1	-	CASSGAGQETQYF	TGCGCCAGCAGTGGGGCCGGTCAAGAGACCCAGTACTTC